This is a list of T cell receptor beta chains from one sample in a study of T cells after somatic rescue of genetic block. Libraries were prepared by immunoSEQ multiplex PCR; TCRdb keeps only in-frame clonotypes and omits some of them. In the table there are around 57,000 clones, approximately 96% of which are singletons. Source material: peripheral blood mononuclear cells (PBMCs). All receptors derive from a child less than two years old. Each CDR3 is given with its conserved first and last residue. D genes are given only for firm matches. Only part of the rows carry a size: once, few, many, or a class if the clone is expanded.

d_call: TRBD1
j_call: TRBJ1-6
clone_size: NA
v_call: TRBV5-6
cdr3_nt: TGTGCCAGCAGCTCCAGGGGGGATAATTCACCCCTCCACTTT
cdr3_aa: CASSSRGDNSPLHF

d_call: NA
j_call: TRBJ1-3
clone_size: NA
v_call: TRBV19
cdr3_nt: TGTGCCAGTAGACGGACGGCAGGAAACACCATATATTTT
cdr3_aa: CASRRTAGNTIYF

d_call: NA
j_call: TRBJ2-3
clone_size: NA
v_call: TRBV7-8
cdr3_nt: TGTGCCAGCAGCTTAGCCAGGGGAGCTAGCACAGATACGCAGTATTTT
cdr3_aa: CASSLARGASTDTQYF

d_call: NA
j_call: TRBJ2-7
clone_size: NA
v_call: TRBV6-5
cdr3_nt: TGTGCCAGCAGTCCACTGGGGGCCGGAGACGCCGAGCAGTACTTC
cdr3_aa: CASSPLGAGDAEQYF

d_call: NA
j_call: TRBJ2-3
clone_size: NA
v_call: TRBV7-9
cdr3_nt: TGTGCCAGCAGCCTGGTGGGGGGGCAGTATTTT
cdr3_aa: CASSLVGGQYF

d_call: TRBD1
j_call: TRBJ1-5
clone_size: NA
v_call: TRBV7-9
cdr3_nt: TGTGCCAGCAGCCAAGGGACAGGGGGCGCGAATCAGCCCCAGCATTTT
cdr3_aa: CASSQGTGGANQPQHF

d_call: NA
j_call: TRBJ2-1
clone_size: NA
v_call: TRBV12-5
cdr3_nt: TGTGCTAGTGGCCCGTGGGGGGTAGGCGGGAATGAGCAGTTCTTC
cdr3_aa: CASGPWGVGGNEQFF

d_call: NA
j_call: TRBJ2-3
clone_size: once
v_call: TRBV15
cdr3_nt: TGTGCCACCAGCAGAGATAGGGCAGATACGCAGTATTTT
cdr3_aa: CATSRDRADTQYF

d_call: NA
j_call: TRBJ2-7
clone_size: NA
v_call: TRBV7-7
cdr3_nt: TGTGCTAGCAGCCCGCAAGGGAAGCTGGACGAGCAGTACTTC
cdr3_aa: CASSPQGKLDEQYF

d_call: NA
j_call: TRBJ2-3
clone_size: NA
v_call: TRBV4-1
cdr3_nt: TGCGCCAGCAGCACATGGACTAGCACAGATACGCAGTATTTT
cdr3_aa: CASSTWTSTDTQYF

d_call: NA
j_call: TRBJ1-4
clone_size: NA
v_call: TRBV9
cdr3_nt: TGTGCCAGCAGCCCCCGCTATGGTCCTCCCAGGGATGAAAAACTGTTTTTT
cdr3_aa: CASSPRYGPPRDEKLFF

d_call: NA
j_call: TRBJ2-5
clone_size: NA
v_call: TRBV27
cdr3_nt: NA
cdr3_aa: CGGFFGETQYF

d_call: NA
j_call: TRBJ1-2
clone_size: NA
v_call: TRBV9
cdr3_nt: TGTGCCAGCAGCCCCCGAATTCACGGCTATGGCTACACCTTC
cdr3_aa: CASSPRIHGYGYTF

d_call: NA
j_call: TRBJ1-4
clone_size: NA
v_call: TRBV5-1
cdr3_nt: TGCGCCAGCAGTAATAGACGGTCGGCGCAACTGTTTTTT
cdr3_aa: CASSNRRSAQLFF

d_call: TRBD1
j_call: TRBJ1-2
clone_size: NA
v_call: TRBV7-9
cdr3_nt: TGTGCCAGCAGCGTGCGGGACAGGGGGGGACCCCTCTATGGCTACACCTTC
cdr3_aa: CASSVRDRGGPLYGYTF

d_call: NA
j_call: TRBJ1-2
clone_size: NA
v_call: TRBV7-9
cdr3_nt: TGTGCCAGCAGCTTAGGTGGGGGCAGTGGCTACACCTTC
cdr3_aa: CASSLGGGSGYTF

d_call: NA
j_call: TRBJ1-4
clone_size: NA
v_call: TRBV28
cdr3_nt: TGTGCCAGCATAAGCAGGCGGAGGGAAAAACTGTTTTTT
cdr3_aa: CASISRRREKLFF

d_call: TRBD2
j_call: TRBJ2-2
clone_size: NA
v_call: TRBV27
cdr3_nt: TGTGCCAGCAGTTTCCTAGCGGGAGGGAGCACCGGGGAGCTGTTTTTT
cdr3_aa: CASSFLAGGSTGELFF

d_call: NA
j_call: TRBJ2-7
clone_size: NA
v_call: TRBV4-3
cdr3_nt: TGCGCCAGCAGCCACAGGGGTAAAACCTACGAGCAGTACTTC
cdr3_aa: CASSHRGKTYEQYF

d_call: NA
j_call: TRBJ1-6
clone_size: NA
v_call: TRBV5-5
cdr3_nt: TGTGCCAGCAGCTTGGAGGGGGCCTATAATTCACCCCTCCACTTT
cdr3_aa: CASSLEGAYNSPLHF

d_call: NA
j_call: TRBJ2-6
clone_size: NA
v_call: TRBV2
cdr3_nt: TGTGCCAGCAGTGCTGGGTCTGGGGCCAACGTCCTGACTTTC
cdr3_aa: CASSAGSGANVLTF

d_call: TRBD1
j_call: TRBJ1-5
clone_size: NA
v_call: TRBV18
cdr3_nt: TGTGCCAGCTCACCGGGACAGGGGGCCCAGCCCCAGCATTTT
cdr3_aa: CASSPGQGAQPQHF

d_call: TRBD2
j_call: TRBJ2-5
clone_size: NA
v_call: TRBV28
cdr3_nt: TGTGCCAGCAGTCCCACGGGACTAGCGGGAGGAGGAGAGACCCAGTACTTC
cdr3_aa: CASSPTGLAGGGETQYF

d_call: TRBD1
j_call: TRBJ1-1
clone_size: once
v_call: TRBV27
cdr3_nt: TGTGCCAGCAGTGGACAGGGGCACACTGAAGCTTTCTTT
cdr3_aa: CASSGQGHTEAFF

d_call: TRBD1
j_call: TRBJ1-2
clone_size: NA
v_call: TRBV18
cdr3_nt: TGTGCCAGCTCACCGATTTCGGACAGGGGGAGCTATGGCTACACCTTC
cdr3_aa: CASSPISDRGSYGYTF

d_call: NA
j_call: TRBJ2-1
clone_size: NA
v_call: TRBV5-8
cdr3_nt: TGTGCCAGCAGAATGCGGGGCCCTTACAATGAGCAGTTCTTC
cdr3_aa: CASRMRGPYNEQFF

d_call: NA
j_call: TRBJ2-3
clone_size: NA
v_call: TRBV7-3
cdr3_nt: TGTGCCAGCAGCTTAACGTCGGCGGATACGCAGTATTTT
cdr3_aa: CASSLTSADTQYF

d_call: NA
j_call: TRBJ1-5
clone_size: NA
v_call: TRBV27
cdr3_nt: TGTGCCAGCAGTTTAGGGGCTAGCAATCAGCCCCAGCATTTT
cdr3_aa: CASSLGASNQPQHF

d_call: TRBD2
j_call: TRBJ2-7
clone_size: NA
v_call: TRBV6-8
cdr3_nt: TGTGCCAGCAGGGGACTAGCGGCCGTCAAGCAGTACTTC
cdr3_aa: CASRGLAAVKQYF

d_call: NA
j_call: TRBJ1-1
clone_size: NA
v_call: TRBV11-2
cdr3_nt: TGTGCCAGCAGCTTAGTACGGGGAAGCCTGAACACTGAAGCTTTCTTT
cdr3_aa: CASSLVRGSLNTEAFF

d_call: NA
j_call: TRBJ1-1
clone_size: NA
v_call: TRBV28
cdr3_nt: TGTGCCAGCAGTTCCAACACTGAAGCTTTCTTT
cdr3_aa: CASSSNTEAFF

d_call: NA
j_call: TRBJ1-5
clone_size: NA
v_call: TRBV19
cdr3_nt: TGTGCCAGTAGTATAGATCGGGGGCCCCAGCATTTT
cdr3_aa: CASSIDRGPQHF

d_call: TRBD1
j_call: TRBJ1-5
clone_size: few
v_call: TRBV19
cdr3_nt: TGTGCCAGTACCTTGACAGGGCTCAATCAGCCCCAGCATTTT
cdr3_aa: CASTLTGLNQPQHF

d_call: TRBD1
j_call: TRBJ2-7
clone_size: NA
v_call: TRBV27
cdr3_nt: TGTGCCAGCAGTTTAGGGACAGGGGGCTCCTACGAGCAGTACTTC
cdr3_aa: CASSLGTGGSYEQYF

d_call: TRBD2
j_call: TRBJ2-7
clone_size: NA
v_call: TRBV7-2
cdr3_nt: TGTGCCAGCGGTAGCGGGAGCTCCTACGAGCAGTACTTC
cdr3_aa: CASGSGSSYEQYF

d_call: TRBD2
j_call: TRBJ2-1
clone_size: NA
v_call: TRBV4-1
cdr3_nt: TGCGCCAGCAGCCAAGGTCGGGGGGGGAGTATTGATGAGCAGTTCTTC
cdr3_aa: CASSQGRGGSIDEQFF

d_call: TRBD1
j_call: TRBJ2-7
clone_size: NA
v_call: TRBV30
cdr3_nt: TGTGCCTGGAGTCCTTCGGGACAGGTTTTTTTTTCCTACGAGCAGTACTTC
cdr3_aa: CAWSPSGQVFFSYEQYF

d_call: NA
j_call: TRBJ1-2
clone_size: NA
v_call: TRBV18
cdr3_nt: TGTGCCAGCTCACCTCGGCGGGACAACTATGGCTACACCTTC
cdr3_aa: CASSPRRDNYGYTF

d_call: TRBD2
j_call: TRBJ2-1
clone_size: once
v_call: TRBV27
cdr3_nt: TGTGCCAGCAGTTTACAGGGGACTAGCGGGAGGGCCTACAATGAGCAGTTCTTC
cdr3_aa: CASSLQGTSGRAYNEQFF

d_call: NA
j_call: TRBJ1-4
clone_size: NA
v_call: TRBV14
cdr3_nt: TGTGCCAGCAGCCAGCAGGGATATAATGAAAAACTGTTTTTT
cdr3_aa: CASSQQGYNEKLFF

d_call: NA
j_call: TRBJ2-7
clone_size: NA
v_call: TRBV29-1
cdr3_nt: TGCAGCGTTGGTTCCTACGAGCAGTACTTC
cdr3_aa: CSVGSYEQYF

d_call: NA
j_call: TRBJ2-7
clone_size: once
v_call: TRBV6-5
cdr3_nt: TGTGCCAGCAGTTACCAAGCGGACCGCTACGAGCAGTACTTC
cdr3_aa: CASSYQADRYEQYF

d_call: TRBD1
j_call: TRBJ1-1
clone_size: NA
v_call: TRBV30
cdr3_nt: TGTGCCTGGTCCCGACAGGGGAACACTGAAGCTTTCTTT
cdr3_aa: CAWSRQGNTEAFF

d_call: TRBD2
j_call: TRBJ2-2
clone_size: NA
v_call: TRBV7-6
cdr3_nt: TGTGCCAGCAGCTTACTAGCGGGAGGACCCGGGGAGCTGTTTTTT
cdr3_aa: CASSLLAGGPGELFF

d_call: TRBD1
j_call: TRBJ2-1
clone_size: NA
v_call: TRBV11-2
cdr3_nt: TGTGCCAGCAGCTTAGCGGGACAGGTTTACAATGAGCAGTTCTTC
cdr3_aa: CASSLAGQVYNEQFF

d_call: TRBD1
j_call: TRBJ1-2
clone_size: NA
v_call: TRBV7-9
cdr3_nt: TGTGCCAGCAGCTTAGTCGGGACAGGGACTAACTATGGCTACACCTTC
cdr3_aa: CASSLVGTGTNYGYTF

d_call: TRBD1
j_call: TRBJ1-5
clone_size: NA
v_call: TRBV28
cdr3_nt: TGTGCCAGCAGTTCCGTGGGACAGGGGGCTAATCAGCCCCAGCATTTT
cdr3_aa: CASSSVGQGANQPQHF

d_call: TRBD1
j_call: TRBJ2-7
clone_size: NA
v_call: TRBV5-8
cdr3_nt: TGTGCCAGCCCCGGACAGGTAACCTACGAGCAGTACTTC
cdr3_aa: CASPGQVTYEQYF

d_call: TRBD2
j_call: TRBJ2-7
clone_size: NA
v_call: TRBV10-3
cdr3_nt: TGTGCCATCAGTGAGAGCAGCGGGAGACTCTACGAGCAGTACTTC
cdr3_aa: CAISESSGRLYEQYF

d_call: TRBD2
j_call: TRBJ2-7
clone_size: NA
v_call: TRBV7-2
cdr3_nt: TGTGCCAGCGCTATGAGACTAGCGGGATCCTACGAGCAGTACTTC
cdr3_aa: CASAMRLAGSYEQYF

d_call: NA
j_call: TRBJ2-7
clone_size: NA
v_call: TRBV5-4
cdr3_nt: TGTGCCAGCAGCTTTTGGGGCCCGGGGGGCCACGAGCAGTACTTC
cdr3_aa: CASSFWGPGGHEQYF